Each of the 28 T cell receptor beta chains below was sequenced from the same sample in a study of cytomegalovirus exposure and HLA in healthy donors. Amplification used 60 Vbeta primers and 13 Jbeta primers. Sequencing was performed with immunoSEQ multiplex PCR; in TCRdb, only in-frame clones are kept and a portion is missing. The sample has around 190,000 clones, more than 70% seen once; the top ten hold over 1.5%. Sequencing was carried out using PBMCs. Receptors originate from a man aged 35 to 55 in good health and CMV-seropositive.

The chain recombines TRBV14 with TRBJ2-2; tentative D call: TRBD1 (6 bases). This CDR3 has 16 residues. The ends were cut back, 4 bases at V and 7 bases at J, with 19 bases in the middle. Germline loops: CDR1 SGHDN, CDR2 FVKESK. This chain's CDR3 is CASSRQVIAGDGELFF. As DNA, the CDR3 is TGTGCCAGCAGCCGACAGGTTATAGCAGGGGACGGGGAGCTGTTTTTT. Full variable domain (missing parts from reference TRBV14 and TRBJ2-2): EAGVTQFPSHSVIEKGQTVTLRCDPISGHDNLYWYRRVMGKEIKFLLHFVKESKQDESGMPNNRFLAERTGGTYSTLKVQPAELEDSGVYFCASSRQVIAGDGELFFGEGSRLTVL.

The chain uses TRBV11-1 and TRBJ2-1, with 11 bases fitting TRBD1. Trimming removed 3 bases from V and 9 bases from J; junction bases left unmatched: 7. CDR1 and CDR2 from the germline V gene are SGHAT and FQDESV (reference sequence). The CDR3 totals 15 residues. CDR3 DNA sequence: TGTGCCAGCAGCTTTGGGACAGGGGGTCGAGGTGAGCAGTTCTTC. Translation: CASSFGTGGRGEQFF.

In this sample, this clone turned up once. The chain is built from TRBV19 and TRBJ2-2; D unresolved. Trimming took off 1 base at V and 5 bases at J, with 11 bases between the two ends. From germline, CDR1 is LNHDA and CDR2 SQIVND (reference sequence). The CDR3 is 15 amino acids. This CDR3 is CASSIVPGVTGELFF. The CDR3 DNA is TGTGCCAGTAGTATAGTACCAGGTGTAACCGGGGAGCTGTTTTTT.

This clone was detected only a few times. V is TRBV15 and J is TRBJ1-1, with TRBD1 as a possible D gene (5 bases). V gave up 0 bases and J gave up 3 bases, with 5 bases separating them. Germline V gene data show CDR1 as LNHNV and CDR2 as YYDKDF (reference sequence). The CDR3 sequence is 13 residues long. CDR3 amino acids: CATSRDRDTEAFF. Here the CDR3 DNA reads TGTGCCACCAGCAGAGACAGGGACACTGAAGCTTTCTTT.

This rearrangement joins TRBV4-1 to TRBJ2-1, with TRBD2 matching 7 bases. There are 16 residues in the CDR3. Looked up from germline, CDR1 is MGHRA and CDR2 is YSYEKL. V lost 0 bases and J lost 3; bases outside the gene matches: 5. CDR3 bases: TGCGCCAGCAGCCAAGAGCGGCGGGAGTTCTACAATGAGCAGTTCTTC. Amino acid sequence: CASSQERREFYNEQFF.

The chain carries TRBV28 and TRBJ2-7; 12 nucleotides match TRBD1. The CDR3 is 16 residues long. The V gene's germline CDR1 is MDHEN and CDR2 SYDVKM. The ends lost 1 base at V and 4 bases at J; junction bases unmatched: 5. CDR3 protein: CASSLFWDRGPYEQYF. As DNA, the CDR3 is TGTGCCAGCAGTTTATTCTGGGACAGGGGGCCTTACGAGCAGTACTTC.

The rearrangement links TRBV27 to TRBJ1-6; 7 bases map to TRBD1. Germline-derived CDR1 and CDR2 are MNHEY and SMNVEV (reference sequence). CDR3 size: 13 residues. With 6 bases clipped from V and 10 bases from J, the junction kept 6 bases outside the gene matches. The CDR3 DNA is TGTGCCAGCAGCGACAGGGTTGAGTCACCCCTCCACTTT. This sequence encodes CASSDRVESPLHF.

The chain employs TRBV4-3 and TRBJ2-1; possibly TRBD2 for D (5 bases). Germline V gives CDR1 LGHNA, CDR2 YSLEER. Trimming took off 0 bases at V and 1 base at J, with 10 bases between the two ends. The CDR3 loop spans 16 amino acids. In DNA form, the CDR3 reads TGCGCCAGCAGCCAAGATCGGAGGCAGTCCTACAATGAGCAGTTCTTC. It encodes CASSQDRRQSYNEQFF.

The CDR3 DNA is TGTGCCAGCAGCGTAAATTCGGGGGTGAGCTCCTACAATGAGCAGTTCTTC. This sequence encodes CASSVNSGVSSYNEQFF. The chain carries TRBV9 and TRBJ2-1; D might be TRBD2 (6 bases). V was clipped by 1 base and J by 0 bases, with 14 bases between them. This CDR3 is 17 amino acids long. CDR1 and CDR2 from the germline V gene are SGDLS and YYNGEE. Full variable domain (outside the CDR3, taken from reference TRBV9 and TRBJ2-1): DSGVTQTPKHLITATGQRVTLRCSPRSGDLSVYWYQQSLDQGLQFLIQYYNGEERAKGNILERFSAQQFPDLHSELNLSSLELGDSALYFCASSVNSGVSSYNEQFFGPGTRLTVL.

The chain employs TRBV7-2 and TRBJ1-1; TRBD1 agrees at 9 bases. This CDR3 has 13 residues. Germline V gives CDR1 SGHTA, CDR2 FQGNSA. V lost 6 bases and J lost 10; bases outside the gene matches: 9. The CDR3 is CASRSTGGGGAFF. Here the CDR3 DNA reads TGTGCCAGCAGGAGCACAGGGGGCGGGGGAGCTTTCTTT.

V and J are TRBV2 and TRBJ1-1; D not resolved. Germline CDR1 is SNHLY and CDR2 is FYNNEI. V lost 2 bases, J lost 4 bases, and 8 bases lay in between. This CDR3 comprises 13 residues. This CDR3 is CASSEYTVTEAFF. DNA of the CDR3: TGTGCCAGCAGTGAATATACAGTCACTGAAGCTTTCTTT.

The CDR3 region has the DNA TGTGCCAGCAGTGGGACCTTTAGGGGGCTTAACACTGAAGCTTTCTTT. Protein sequence: CASSGTFRGLNTEAFF. The chain combines TRBV2 with TRBJ1-1; 7 bases line up with TRBD1. Trimming cost V 4 bases and J 2 bases; bases outside gene matches: 10. CDR1 is SNHLY and CDR2 is FYNNEI in the germline V gene. CDR3 length equals 16 residues.

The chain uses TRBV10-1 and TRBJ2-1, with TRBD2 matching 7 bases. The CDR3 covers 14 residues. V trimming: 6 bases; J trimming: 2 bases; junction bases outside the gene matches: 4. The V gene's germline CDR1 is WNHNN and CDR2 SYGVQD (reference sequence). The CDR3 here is CASSTSATYNEQFF. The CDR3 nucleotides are TGCGCCAGCAGCACTAGCGCCACCTACAATGAGCAGTTCTTC.

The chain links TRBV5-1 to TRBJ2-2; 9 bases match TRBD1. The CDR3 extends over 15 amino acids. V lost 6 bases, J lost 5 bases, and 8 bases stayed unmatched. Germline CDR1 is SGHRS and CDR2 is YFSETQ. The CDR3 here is CASTRDRVGTGELFF. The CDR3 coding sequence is TGCGCCAGCACCCGGGACAGGGTGGGGACCGGGGAGCTGTTTTTT.

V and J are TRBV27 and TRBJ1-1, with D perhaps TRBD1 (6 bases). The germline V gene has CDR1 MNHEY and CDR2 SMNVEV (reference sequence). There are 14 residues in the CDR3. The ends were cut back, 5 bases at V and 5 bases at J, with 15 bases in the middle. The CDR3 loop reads CASSRTGNGTEAFF. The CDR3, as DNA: TGTGCCAGCAGTCGTACAGGGAATGGAACTGAAGCTTTCTTT.

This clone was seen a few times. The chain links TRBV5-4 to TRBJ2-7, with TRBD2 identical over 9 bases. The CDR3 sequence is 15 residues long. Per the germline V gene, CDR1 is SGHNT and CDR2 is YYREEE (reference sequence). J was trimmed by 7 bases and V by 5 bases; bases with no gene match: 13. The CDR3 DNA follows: TGTGCCAGCAGAGGAGAAGCGGGAGGACCTACGGAGCAGTACTTC. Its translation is CASRGEAGGPTEQYF.

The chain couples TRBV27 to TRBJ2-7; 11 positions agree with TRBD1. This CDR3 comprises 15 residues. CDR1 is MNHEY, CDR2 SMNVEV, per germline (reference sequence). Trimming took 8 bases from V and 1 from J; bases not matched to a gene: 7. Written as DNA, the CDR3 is TGTGCCAGCGGACCCCGGGACAGGGGGTCCTACGAGCAGTACTTC. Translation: CASGPRDRGSYEQYF.

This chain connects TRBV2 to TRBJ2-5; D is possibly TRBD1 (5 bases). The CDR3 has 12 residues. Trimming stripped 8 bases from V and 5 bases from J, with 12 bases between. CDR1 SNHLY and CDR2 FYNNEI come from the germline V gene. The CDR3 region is CASSPNRETQYF. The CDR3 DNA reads TGTGCCAGCTCTCCCAACAGGGAGACCCAGTACTTC.

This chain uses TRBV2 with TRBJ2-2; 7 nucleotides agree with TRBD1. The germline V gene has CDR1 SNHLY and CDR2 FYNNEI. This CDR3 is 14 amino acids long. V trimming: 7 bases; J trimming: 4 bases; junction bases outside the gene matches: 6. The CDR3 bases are TGTGCCAGCATCGGGACAGTAAGCACCGGGGAGCTGTTTTTT. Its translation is CASIGTVSTGELFF.

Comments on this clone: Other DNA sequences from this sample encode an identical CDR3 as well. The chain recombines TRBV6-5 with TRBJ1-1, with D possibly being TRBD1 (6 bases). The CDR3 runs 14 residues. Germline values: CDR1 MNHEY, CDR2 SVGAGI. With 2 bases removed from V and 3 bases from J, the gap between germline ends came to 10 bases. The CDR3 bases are TGTGCCAGCAGTTACGGGGGCAGTGACACTGAAGCTTTCTTT. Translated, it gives CASSYGGSDTEAFF.

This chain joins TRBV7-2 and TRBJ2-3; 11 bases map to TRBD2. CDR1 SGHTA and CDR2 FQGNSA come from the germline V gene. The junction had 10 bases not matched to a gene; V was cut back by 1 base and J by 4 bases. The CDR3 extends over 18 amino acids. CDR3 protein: CASSLGGSGRALADTQYF. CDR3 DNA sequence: TGTGCCAGCAGCTTAGGAGGTAGCGGGAGGGCCTTGGCAGATACGCAGTATTTT.

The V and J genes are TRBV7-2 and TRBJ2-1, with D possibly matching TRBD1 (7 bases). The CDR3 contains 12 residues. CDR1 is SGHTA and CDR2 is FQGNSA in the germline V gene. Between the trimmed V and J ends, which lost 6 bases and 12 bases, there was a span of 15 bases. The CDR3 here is CASSSGGGLQFF. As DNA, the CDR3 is TGTGCCAGCAGTAGTGGAGGGGGCTTGCAGTTCTTC.

CDR3 DNA: TGCAGCGTTGGCGGTTTCTCGAACGAGCAGTACTTC. Its protein product is CSVGGFSNEQYF. The V call is TRBV29-1, the J call TRBJ2-7; D is unclear. Germline V gene data show CDR1 as SQVTM and CDR2 as ANQGSEA. V was trimmed by 4 bases and J by 5 bases, leaving 12 bases between them. This CDR3 contains 12 residues.

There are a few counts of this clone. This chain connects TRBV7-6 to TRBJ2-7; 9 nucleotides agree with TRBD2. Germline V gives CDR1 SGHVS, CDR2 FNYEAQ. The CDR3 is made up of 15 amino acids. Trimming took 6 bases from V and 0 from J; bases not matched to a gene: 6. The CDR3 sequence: CASSRVAGASYEQYF. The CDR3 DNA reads TGTGCCAGCAGTCGAGTAGCGGGAGCCTCCTACGAGCAGTACTTC.

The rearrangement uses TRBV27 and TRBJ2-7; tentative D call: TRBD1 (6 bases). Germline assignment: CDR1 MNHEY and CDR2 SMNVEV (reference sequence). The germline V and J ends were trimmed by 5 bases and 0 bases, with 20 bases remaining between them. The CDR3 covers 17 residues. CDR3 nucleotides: TGTGCCAGCAGTCCCCGATCGACGGGACATTACTCCTACGAGCAGTACTTC. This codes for CASSPRSTGHYSYEQYF.

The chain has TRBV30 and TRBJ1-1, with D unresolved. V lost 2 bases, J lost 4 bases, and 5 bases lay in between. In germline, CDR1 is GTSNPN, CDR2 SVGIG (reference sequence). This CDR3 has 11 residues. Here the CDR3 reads CAWSSVTEAFF. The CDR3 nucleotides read TGTGCCTGGAGTTCAGTCACTGAAGCTTTCTTT.

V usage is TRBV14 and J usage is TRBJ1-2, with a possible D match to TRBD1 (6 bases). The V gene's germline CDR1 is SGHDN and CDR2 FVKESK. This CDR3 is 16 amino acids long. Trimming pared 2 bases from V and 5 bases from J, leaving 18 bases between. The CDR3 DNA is TGTGCCAGCAGCCAAATCTCCGGGGGGCGCGAATATGGCTACACCTTC. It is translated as CASSQISGGREYGYTF.

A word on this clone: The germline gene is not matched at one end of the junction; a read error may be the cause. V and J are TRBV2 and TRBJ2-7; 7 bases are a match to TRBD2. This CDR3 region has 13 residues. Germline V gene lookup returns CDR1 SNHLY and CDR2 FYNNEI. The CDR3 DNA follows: TGTGCCAGCAGTGAATCTGGGAGGGGCGTGGGGCACTTC. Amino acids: CASSESGRGVGHF.